These 5 T cell receptor beta chains originate from one sample sequenced in a study of pediatric ulcerative colitis. TCRdb keeps only in-frame clones here, not all; method: immunoSEQ multiplex PCR. The data contain 20,000 to 25,000 clones, over 60% of them singletons. During colonoscopy, one to two rectal pinch biopsies were collected. Material: gut tissue. The receptor source for this set is a boy between 10 and 17 years old with severe ulcerative colitis.

The chain is built from TRBV7-3 and TRBJ1-5; D remains ambiguous. CDR1 SGHTA and CDR2 FQGTGA come from the germline V gene. V lost 5 bases and J 4 bases, leaving 12 bases between the germline ends. The length of the CDR3 is 14 residues. CDR3 DNA: TGTGCCAGCAGCCACTTGGCCCCGAATCAGCCCCAGCATTTT. Protein: CASSHLAPNQPQHF.

The chain has TRBV6-6 and TRBJ1-2; possible D gene TRBD1, 6 bases. V lost 6 bases and J lost 2, with 10 bases in between. CDR1 is MNHNY, CDR2 SVGAGI, per germline (reference sequence). This CDR3 comprises 13 residues. In DNA, the CDR3 is TGTGCCAGCAGCCGACAGGCGAACTATGGCTACACCTTC. Amino acids: CASSRQANYGYTF.

V gene TRBV5-4 combines with J gene TRBJ2-7; 8 bases are a match to TRBD1. The V and J ends lost 4 bases and 3 bases, in that order; junction bases with no gene match: 9. The CDR3 sequence is 15 residues long. Looked up from germline, CDR1 is SGHNT and CDR2 is YYREEE (reference sequence). The CDR3 loop reads CASSPGGTGNYEQYF. The CDR3 DNA sequence: TGTGCCAGCAGCCCAGGGGGGACAGGAAACTACGAGCAGTACTTC.

This chain links TRBV4-1 with TRBJ1-1; no firm D call. With 1 base removed from V and 1 base from J, the gap between germline ends came to 7 bases. The CDR3 has 14 residues. Germline V gene data show CDR1 as MGHRA and CDR2 as YSYEKL. CDR3 sequence: CASSQGAENTEAFF. CDR3 DNA: TGCGCCAGCAGCCAAGGAGCAGAGAACACTGAAGCTTTCTTT.

The chain joins TRBV19 to TRBJ1-5, with a possible D match to TRBD1 (5 bases). The germline CDR1 and CDR2 sequences are LNHDA and SQIVND (reference sequence). V was trimmed by 7 bases and J by 2 bases, leaving 18 bases between them. This CDR3 comprises 16 residues. In nucleotides, the CDR3 is TGTGCCAGTAATCGTTACGAGGGGATTGGCAATCAGCCCCAGCATTTT. Protein sequence: CASNRYEGIGNQPQHF. The variable domain in full, with the rest retrieved from reference TRBV19 and TRBJ1-5, is DGGITQSPKYLFRKEGQNVTLSCEQNLNHDAMYWYRQDPGQGLRLIYYSQIVNDFQKGDIAEGYSVSREKKESFPLTVTSAQKNPTAFYLCASNRYEGIGNQPQHFGDGTRLSIL.